This T cell receptor beta chain emerged from a study of identical twins (dated by TCRdb to about 2016). In the study overall: TCR alpha and beta repertoires from monozygotic twins, unrelated adults of various ages and cord blood were deep-sequenced to test whether fetal clonotypes persist. To rule out contamination, replicate twin experiments were performed at different times with different library preparation protocols.

Every donor was a healthy Caucasian. Using Miltenyi CD45RO+ enrichment and human naive T-cell isolation kits, memory (CD45RO+) and naive T cells were isolated from PBMC. Libraries came from 5' RACE. The instrument given in TCRdb is Illumina HiSeq 2000. A universal primer binding site was introduced by template switching, and a unique molecular identifier was present in the final cDNA, enabling accurate counting of TCR cDNA molecules. First-strand cDNA for TCR alpha and beta chains was synthesized from specific primers in the conserved constant-segment region. To control for contamination, every cDNA library carried two barcodes: a SMART-Mk sample barcode plus Illumina barcodes. TruSeq adapter sequences and Illumina sample barcodes were added in two successive PCR steps. TCR alpha and beta cDNA libraries were sequenced on the Illumina HiSeq platform with custom primers. The original pipeline was this. Raw reads were processed with MiGEC to extract unique molecular identifiers, and MiXCR was used to determine CDR3 positions. For each individual, recombination models were inferred using an EM algorithm with the repgenHMM and IGoR tools. The tcR package in R was used for shared clonotype analysis, with sharing normalized by the product of cloneset sizes. To study raw recombination free of thymic and clonal selection effects, out-of-frame nonproductive sequences were analyzed. Using fastp trimming at Q25 and MiXCR clonotype assembly, TCRdb reanalyzed the public sequencing data and kept in-frame beta chains. Each entry merges the rows of one CDR3 protein and shows their most common DNA and genes. The V and J calls, along with clone size, are taken from TCRdb and not from the paper's own processing. The sample includes about 150,000 distinct CDR3 sequences, with under 4.5% observed a single time. The top ten clones comprise about 7.8% of the sample.

This clonotype showed up just a few times. The antigen this receptor binds is unknown. Base qualities are missing; no much larger clone stands one base away. General conclusions and limits of the study: Because the same donors could not be followed over many years, conclusions were based on cross-sectional statistical analysis. Invariant T cells such as MAIT and iNKT could partly confound zero-insertion analyses, although diverse VJ usage argued against such confounding for most clonotypes. Out-of-frame TCR alpha sequences shared between twins showed an excess of low generation-probability sequences compared with coincidental sharing between unrelated individuals. Recombination models systematically underestimated out-of-frame TCR alpha sharing in monozygotic twins but agreed with sharing between unrelated individuals. Abundant cord blood beta clonotypes carried fewer insertions; young adult naive repertoires showed a weaker similar trend, while memory repertoires showed none. The excess sharing between twins in beta out-of-frame sequences was weaker because fewer shared sequences reduced the signal-to-noise ratio.

Trimming takes 5 bases off V and 4 bases off J; junction bases not matched to a gene: 6. Its CDR3 holds 17 amino acids, cysteine through phenylalanine. The sequence is cut down to CDR3 DNA, 51 bases in frame from base 1. Via the germline V gene, CDR1 is SGHTA and CDR2 FQGTGA. The rearranged chain carries TRBV7-3 and TRBJ2-1, and TRBD2 matches 15 of the central bases. Input material: memory T cells sorted from blood. The sample's cell subset or site label, decoded: CD45RO+ enriched T cells. The TCR comes from a man aged 18 to 29 in good health. The DNA reads as follows: TGTGCCAGCAGCAAGGGACTAGCGGGAGGTGGGTACAATGAGCAGTTCTTC. Translated, this is CASSKGLAGGGYNEQFF.